The 25 T cell receptor beta chains below were found in one sample sequenced in a study of CD8 T cells in ankylosing spondylitis. TCRdb ran MiXCR on the 5' RACE reads and lists one entry per CDR3 protein. This sample has around 180,000 distinct CDR3 sequences, with 10% to 15% found just once. The sample consisted of blood, either unsorted or a sorted T cell fraction (not recorded which). The receptors shown here come from a female donor with ankylosing spondylitis or in good health (not recorded which).

Many counts were recorded for this clonotype. The V gene is TRBV7-8, the J gene TRBJ1-3, with D perhaps TRBD1 (6 bases). The CDR3 contains 16 residues. Trimming stripped 5 bases from V and 0 bases from J, with 14 bases between. CDR1 SGHVS and CDR2 FQNEAQ come from the germline V gene. The CDR3 reads CASSLGGASSGNTIYF. The CDR3 DNA reads TGTGCCAGCAGCCTGGGGGGGGCGAGCTCTGGAAACACCATATATTTT.

This clonotype was recorded many times. The chain combines TRBV20-1 with TRBJ2-7, with TRBD2 matching 11 bases. Trimming took 5 bases from V and 4 from J; bases not matched to a gene: 4. This CDR3 spans 13 amino acids. The germline CDR1 and CDR2 sequences are DFQATT and SNEGSKA (reference sequence). The CDR3, as DNA: TGCAGTGCTCTACGACTAGCGGGGTACGAGCAGTACTTC. It translates to CSALRLAGYEQYF.

In DNA, the CDR3 is TGTGCCAGCAGTTTATCCTTTACCGGGGGCATTCAGTACTTC. Its protein product is CASSLSFTGGIQYF. The chain has TRBV27 and TRBJ2-4, with D perhaps matching TRBD2 (6 bases). The germline gives CDR1 MNHEY, CDR2 SMNVEV (reference sequence). V lost 0 bases and J lost 9, with 12 bases in between. This CDR3 has 14 residues.

A few counts support this clonotype. V gene TRBV30 combines with J gene TRBJ2-1, with D hard to call. CDR1 and CDR2 from the germline V gene are GTSNPN and SVGIG (reference sequence). The CDR3 spans 11 residues. Trimming removed 2 bases at V and 8 bases at J, with 7 bases between. In nucleotides, the CDR3 is TGTGCCTGGAGTTTAGTTGATGAGCAGTTCTTC. Encoded protein: CAWSLVDEQFF.

This clonotype was detected many times. V usage is TRBV7-8 and J usage is TRBJ1-4, with D maybe TRBD1 (6 bases). Germline CDR1 and CDR2: SGHVS and FQNEAQ. The CDR3 has 19 amino acids. Trimming removed 3 bases at V and 0 bases at J, with 20 bases between. The CDR3 here is CASSFSKGGGSATNEKLFF. The CDR3 DNA reads TGTGCCAGCAGCTTCTCGAAGGGGGGCGGTTCCGCAACTAATGAAAAACTGTTTTTT.

This chain joins TRBV7-2 and TRBJ2-3; 9 positions agree with TRBD1. After removal of 1 base from V and 3 bases from J, the junction contained 2 bases not matched to a gene. In germline, CDR1 is SGHTA, CDR2 FQGNSA. This CDR3 has 15 amino acids. Written as DNA, the CDR3 is TGTGCCAGCAGCTTAGAAGGACAGGGGACAGATACGCAGTATTTT. It encodes CASSLEGQGTDTQYF.

This chain joins TRBV28 and TRBJ1-4; TRBD1 agrees at 7 bases. Trimming cost V 6 bases and J 7 bases; bases outside gene matches: 17. The CDR3 is made up of 17 amino acids. Germline assignment: CDR1 MDHEN and CDR2 SYDVKM. In DNA form, the CDR3 reads TGTGCCAGCAGCCAGAGACAGGGCAGGCCCCTGGGTGAAAAACTGTTTTTT. Translated: CASSQRQGRPLGEKLFF.

This clonotype was observed at least ten times. The chain carries TRBV20-1 and TRBJ2-1; TRBD2 matches at 8 bases. The CDR3 consists of 18 residues. V was clipped by 5 bases and J by 8 bases; unmatched bases: 23. The germline V gene encodes CDR1 DFQATT and CDR2 SNEGSKA (reference sequence). The CDR3 bases are TGCAGTGCTGAAGGACTAGGAGCGGGAGTGAGTTATATCTATGAGCAGTTCTTC. Translating it yields CSAEGLGAGVSYIYEQFF.

V usage is TRBV5-1 and J usage is TRBJ2-1; TRBD2 matches at 8 bases. With 0 bases clipped from V and 8 bases from J, the junction kept 7 bases outside the gene matches. The germline gives CDR1 SGHRS, CDR2 YFSETQ. The CDR3 is 15 amino acids. The CDR3 here is CASSLGSGSGDEQFF. The CDR3, as DNA: TGCGCCAGCAGCTTGGGGAGCGGGAGTGGGGATGAGCAGTTCTTC.

This chain uses TRBV29-1 with TRBJ2-1; maybe TRBD2 (5 bases). Germline CDR1 is SQVTM and CDR2 is ANQGSEA. The CDR3 has 14 amino acids. V lost 5 bases to trimming and J lost 0 bases, with 11 bases between them. The CDR3 spells CSVLSGSSYNEQFF. The CDR3 DNA follows: TGCAGCGTTCTAAGCGGTAGCTCCTACAATGAGCAGTTCTTC.

This clonotype has ten or more counts. The gene calls are TRBV24-1 and TRBJ1-5; TRBD1 aligns across 7 bases. The CDR3 is made up of 15 amino acids. Germline V CDR1 and CDR2: KGHDR, SFDVKD. J gave up 4 bases and V 10 bases, and 12 bases lay outside the gene matches. The CDR3 DNA reads TGTGCCACTAGACCGACAGGGAGGTTTAATCAGCCCCAGCATTTT. Translating it yields CATRPTGRFNQPQHF.

This clonotype was observed many times. The genes are TRBV12-3 or TRBV12-4 and TRBJ1-5; D is unresolved. The CDR3 consists of 12 residues. Between the trimmed V and J ends, which lost 2 bases and 7 bases, there was a span of 6 bases. CDR3 sequence: CASSLLRQPQHF. CDR3 bases: TGTGCCAGCAGTTTACTGAGACAGCCCCAGCATTTT.

This clonotype was seen many times. The V call is TRBV7-2, the J call TRBJ1-5; the match to TRBD1 covers 8 bases. With V trimmed by 5 bases and J by 3 bases, 6 bases remained unmatched. Looked up from germline, CDR1 is SGHTA and CDR2 is FQGNSA. The CDR3 loop spans 15 amino acids. CDR3 loop: CASSLLTGDNQPQHF. The CDR3 DNA sequence: TGTGCCAGCAGCCTACTGACAGGGGACAATCAGCCCCAGCATTTT.

Ten or more counts support this clonotype. The rearrangement uses TRBV28 and TRBJ1-5; perhaps TRBD1 as D (5 bases). The CDR3 contains 12 residues. CDR1 is MDHEN and CDR2 is SYDVKM in the germline V gene. The CDR3 DNA follows: TGTGGGACGTCACCCGGGGGTCAGCCCCAGCATTTT. It codes for CGTSPGGQPQHF.

The chain recombines TRBV7-2 with TRBJ2-2; 9 bases are a match to TRBD2. Germline lookup yields CDR1 SGHTA and CDR2 FQGNSA. V trimming: 0 bases; J trimming: 1 base; junction bases outside the gene matches: 3. The CDR3 is 17 residues long. As DNA, the CDR3 is TGTGCCAGCAGCTTAGCGGCGGGAGGGGGGAACACCGGGGAGCTGTTTTTT. It is translated as CASSLAAGGGNTGELFF.

In regard to this clonotype: A clone one base away is much larger, so this may be a read error. The V and J genes are TRBV20-1 and TRBJ2-7; a possible D gene is TRBD2 (5 bases). The CDR3 runs to 11 residues. Germline V gene data show CDR1 as DFQATT and CDR2 as SNEGSKA (reference sequence). The CDR3 is CTFVTTYEQYF. The CDR3 DNA sequence: TGCACCTTCGTGACTACTTACGAGCAGTACTTC.

This clonotype occurred many times. The V call is TRBV4-1, the J call TRBJ1-3; 7 bases fit TRBD1. CDR1 MGHRA and CDR2 YSYEKL come from the germline V gene. The CDR3 is made up of 18 amino acids. V lost 0 bases, J lost 2 bases, and 10 bases stayed unmatched. CDR3 amino acids: CASSQDPNGQAPGNTIYF. The CDR3 DNA reads TGCGCCAGCAGCCAAGACCCGAATGGACAGGCTCCTGGAAACACCATATATTTT.

There are many counts of this clonotype. The genes are TRBV7-2 and TRBJ2-7, with a possible D match to TRBD2 (6 bases). Germline V lookup: CDR1 SGHTA, CDR2 FQGNSA. The CDR3 consists of 12 residues. V dropped 7 bases and J dropped 6 bases, with 13 bases sitting between them. The CDR3 is CASMREAPEQYF. In nucleotides, the CDR3 is TGTGCCAGCATGAGGGAGGCGCCCGAGCAGTACTTC.

This clonotype was recorded a few times. This chain connects TRBV7-8 to TRBJ2-7; D unresolved. Looked up from germline, CDR1 is SGHVS and CDR2 is FQNEAQ. V lost 0 bases and J lost 1, with 7 bases in between. The CDR3 runs 14 residues. CDR3 nucleotides: TGTGCCAGCAGCTTAGCGTCCGTTTCCTACGAGCAGTACTTC. As protein: CASSLASVSYEQYF.

This clonotype was seen repeatedly, ten times or more. The genes are TRBV24-1 and TRBJ2-5; the D gene is possibly TRBD2 (6 bases). CDR3 length: 13 amino acids. Germline values: CDR1 KGHDR, CDR2 SFDVKD. Trimming cost V 7 bases and J 2 bases, with 10 bases left between them. The CDR3, as DNA: TGTGCCACCAGCCTCGGGGGACAAGAGACCCAGTACTTC. It encodes CATSLGGQETQYF.

This clonotype has a count of ten or more. Its ends do not fully match the called genes, so a read error is possible. The chain joins TRBV7-7 to TRBJ1-5, with TRBD1 matching over 8 bases. CDR3 length: 13 amino acids. Germline V gene sequence: CDR1 SSHAT, CDR2 FNYEAQ (reference sequence). DNA of the CDR3: TGTGCTAGCAGCCGGACAGGGAATCAGCCCCAGCATTTT. Its protein product is CASSRTGNQPQHF.

This clonotype was seen a handful of times. This chain joins TRBV27 and TRBJ2-7; 7 nucleotides agree with TRBD1. CDR3 length equals 14 residues. Germline assignment: CDR1 MNHEY and CDR2 SMNVEV (reference sequence). V lost 6 bases to trimming and J lost 4 bases; unmatched junction nucleotides: 9. This CDR3 is CASSLGQARYEQYF. The DNA of the CDR3 is TGTGCCAGCAGCCTAGGACAGGCTCGATACGAGCAGTACTTC.

This clonotype was counted only a few times. CDR3 protein: CASSLEGSDTQYF. CDR3 DNA: TGTGCCAGCAGCTTAGAGGGGTCAGATACGCAGTATTTT. The chain carries TRBV7-9 and TRBJ2-3; D possibly corresponds to TRBD1 (5 bases). The CDR3 sequence is 13 residues long. V was shortened by 1 base and J by 4 bases, with 6 bases between the two germline ends. Per the germline V gene, CDR1 is SEHNR and CDR2 is FQNEAQ (reference sequence).

In regard to this clonotype: A much more abundant neighbour one base away suggests this may be a read error. The CDR3 DNA sequence: TGTGCCAGCAGCTTAGTGTTAGGGGGGAACACTGAAGCTTCCTTT. Residues: CASSLVLGGNTEASF. The chain links TRBV7-9 to TRBJ1-1, with D possibly matching TRBD1 (6 bases). This CDR3 is 15 amino acids long. Germline V CDR1 and CDR2: SEHNR, FQNEAQ (reference sequence).

The V call is TRBV2, the J call TRBJ2-1, with D unclear. V was trimmed by 7 bases and J by 10 bases, leaving 14 bases between them. The CDR3 runs to 12 residues. Germline V gene data show CDR1 as SNHLY and CDR2 as FYNNEI. CDR3: CASTSRPGEQFF. The CDR3 nucleotides read TGTGCCAGCACCAGTCGCCCCGGCGAGCAGTTCTTC.